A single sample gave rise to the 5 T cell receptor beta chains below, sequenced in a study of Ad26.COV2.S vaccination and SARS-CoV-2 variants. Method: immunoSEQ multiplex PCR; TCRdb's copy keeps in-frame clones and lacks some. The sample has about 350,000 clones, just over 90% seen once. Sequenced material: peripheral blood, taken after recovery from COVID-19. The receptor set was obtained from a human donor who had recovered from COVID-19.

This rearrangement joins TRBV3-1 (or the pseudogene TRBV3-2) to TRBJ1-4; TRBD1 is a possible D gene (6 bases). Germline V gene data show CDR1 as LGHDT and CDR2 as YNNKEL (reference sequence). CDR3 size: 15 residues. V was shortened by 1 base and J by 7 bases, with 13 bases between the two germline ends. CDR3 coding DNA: TGTGCCAGCAGCCAAGGACAGGCTGGTAGTGAAAAACTGTTTTTT. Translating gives CASSQGQAGSEKLFF.

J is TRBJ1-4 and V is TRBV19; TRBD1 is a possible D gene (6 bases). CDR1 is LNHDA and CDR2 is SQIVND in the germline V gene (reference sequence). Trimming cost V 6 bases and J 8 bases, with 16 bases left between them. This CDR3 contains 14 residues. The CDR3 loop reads CASRRQDLGEKLFF. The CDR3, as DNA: TGTGCCAGTAGGAGACAGGACCTGGGCGAAAAACTGTTTTTT.

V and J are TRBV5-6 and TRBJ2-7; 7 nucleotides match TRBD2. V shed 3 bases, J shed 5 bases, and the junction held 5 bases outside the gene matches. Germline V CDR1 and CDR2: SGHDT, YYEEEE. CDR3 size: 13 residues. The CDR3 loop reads CASSWGGKDEQYF. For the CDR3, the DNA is TGTGCCAGCAGCTGGGGAGGGAAAGACGAGCAGTACTTC. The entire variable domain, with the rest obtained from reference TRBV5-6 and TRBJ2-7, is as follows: DAGVTQSPTHLIKTRGQQVTLRCSPKSGHDTVSWYQQALGQGPQFIFQYYEEEERQRGNFPDRFSGHQFPNYSSELNVNALLLGDSALYLCASSWGGKDEQYFGPGTRLTVT.

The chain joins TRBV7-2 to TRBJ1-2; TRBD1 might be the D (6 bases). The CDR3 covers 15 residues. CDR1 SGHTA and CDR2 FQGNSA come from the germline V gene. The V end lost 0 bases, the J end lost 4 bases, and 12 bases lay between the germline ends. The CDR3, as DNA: TGTGCCAGCAGCTTAGCGGTGGGGGGGCCCTATGGCTACACCTTC. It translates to CASSLAVGGPYGYTF.

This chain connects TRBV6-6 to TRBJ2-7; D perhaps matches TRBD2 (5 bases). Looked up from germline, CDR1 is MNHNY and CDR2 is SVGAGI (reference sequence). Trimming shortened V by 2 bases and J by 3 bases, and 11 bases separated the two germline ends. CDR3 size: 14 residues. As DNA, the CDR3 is TGTGCCAGCAGTTACGGAGGCGGAGACTACGAGCAGTACTTC. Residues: CASSYGGGDYEQYF.